Detailed here is one TCR beta chain. Its antigen is as yet unknown. Other DNA sequences in this specimen translate into the identical CDR3. CD45RO-negative, CCR7-positively selected cells formed the naive CD8 fraction, excluding terminally differentiated effector memory CD45RA+ cells. The germline gives CDR1 SGHNT, CDR2 YYREEE (reference sequence). This CDR3 spans 13 amino acids. Trimming pared 1 base from V and 4 bases from J, leaving 8 bases between. The data were obtained in a study of shared clonotypes between healthy human individuals. Broader study findings: Naive subsets generally had larger estimated richness than memory subsets.

Generated by immunoSEQ multiplex PCR, the TCRdb table keeps only in-frame clones and is missing some. The data contain some 2,000,000 clones, roughly 95% of them singletons. The V and J genes are TRBV5-4 and TRBJ1-1, with a possible D match to TRBD1 (5 bases). Sequenced material: naive CD8+ T cells sorted from blood. The clonotype comes from a man between 18 and 35 years old in good health. The CDR3 nucleotides read TGTGCCAGCAGCTTGCTCGGGACCACTGAAGCTTTCTTT. It translates to CASSLLGTTEAFF. Using reference TRBV5-4 and TRBJ1-1 for the parts outside the CDR3, the full variable domain is ETGVTQSPTHLIKTRGQQVTLRCSSQSGHNTVSWYQQALGQGPQFIFQYYREEENGRGNFPPRFSGLQFPNYSSELNVNALELDDSALYLCASSLLGTTEAFFGQGTRLTVV.